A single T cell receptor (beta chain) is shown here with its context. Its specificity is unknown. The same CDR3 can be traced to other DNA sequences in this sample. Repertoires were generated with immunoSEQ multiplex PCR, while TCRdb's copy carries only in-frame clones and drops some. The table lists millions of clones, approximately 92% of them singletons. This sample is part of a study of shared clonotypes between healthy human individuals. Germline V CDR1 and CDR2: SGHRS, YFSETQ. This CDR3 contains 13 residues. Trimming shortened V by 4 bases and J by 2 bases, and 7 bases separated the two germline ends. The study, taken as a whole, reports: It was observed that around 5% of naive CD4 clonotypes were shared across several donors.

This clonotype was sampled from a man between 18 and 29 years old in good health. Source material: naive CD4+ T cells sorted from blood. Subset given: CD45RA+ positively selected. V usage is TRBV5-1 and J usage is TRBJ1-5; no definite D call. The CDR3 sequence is CASSPEGNQPQHF. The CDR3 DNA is TGCGCCAGCAGCCCTGAGGGCAATCAGCCCCAGCATTTT.